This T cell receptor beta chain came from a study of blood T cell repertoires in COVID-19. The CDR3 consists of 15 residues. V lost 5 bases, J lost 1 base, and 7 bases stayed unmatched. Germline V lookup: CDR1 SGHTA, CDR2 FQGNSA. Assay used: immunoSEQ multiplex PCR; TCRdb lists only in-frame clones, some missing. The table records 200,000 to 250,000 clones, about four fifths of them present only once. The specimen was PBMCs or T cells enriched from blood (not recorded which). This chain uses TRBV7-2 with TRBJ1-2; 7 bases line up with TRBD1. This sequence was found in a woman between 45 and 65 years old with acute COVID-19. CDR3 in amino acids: CASSRRDSFNYGYTF. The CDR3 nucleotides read TGTGCCAGCAGCAGACGGGACAGCTTTAACTATGGCTACACCTTC.